This T cell receptor (beta chain) was recorded in a study of identical twins. TCRdb re-derived calls from the 5' RACE reads in MiXCR, one entry per CDR3 protein. The table includes about 720,000 distinct CDR3 sequences, about 20% detected once. The CDR3 has 12 amino acids. V shed 6 bases and J shed 7 bases, with 13 bases lying between them. The germline CDR1 and CDR2 sequences are DFQATT and SNEGSKA (reference sequence). Only a few counts were recorded for this clonotype. This sample was shared with a second study, whose subject was T cells expressing NK-cell markers.

The TCR comes from a woman aged 18 to 35 in good health. The sample comprised PBMCs. The chain carries TRBV20-1 and TRBJ1-5; the D is unclear. DNA of the CDR3: TGCAGTGCCCGGAGGGTAGGCCAGCCCCAGCATTTT. Encoded protein: CSARRVGQPQHF.